This T cell receptor (beta chain) was captured in a study of T cells after yellow fever vaccination. Study-wide context: SMART-Seq v4 Ultra Low Input served to prepare low-cell-number fractions.

Study-level results: The secondary response was weaker, and its peak arrived faster, on day 5 versus 15. Reappearance after the booster was observed for most primary-vaccination clones (around 95% CD4, almost 90% CD8).

TCRdb passed the 5' RACE reads through MiXCR, listing each CDR3 protein once. In the table there are 200,000 to 300,000 distinct CDR3 sequences, less than 8.5% of which are singletons. Trimming removed 4 bases from V and 0 bases from J, with 3 bases in between. CDR3 length: 12 amino acids. Germline-derived CDR1 and CDR2 are SGHTA and FQGNSA. This clonotype was seen at least ten times. Its antigen remains unknown. The chain recombines TRBV7-2 with TRBJ2-5; unclear D gene. This TCR came from a man aged 25 to 40 who received the YFV17D yellow fever vaccine. The sequencing here drew on CD4+ T cells sorted from PBMCs, taken 15 days after the yellow fever booster vaccination. CDR3 sequence reads: CASSSYQETQYF. CDR3 in DNA: TGTGCCAGCAGCTCCTACCAAGAGACCCAGTACTTC.